This TCR beta chain is from a study of graft-versus-host responses after intestinal transplantation. On the study more broadly: Recipients got multivisceral, liver-intestinal, or isolated intestinal transplants. Study results and caveats: With peak circulating GvH clone levels came an association with early post-transplant HvG declines.

The method was immunoSEQ multiplex PCR; TCRdb's version includes in-frame clones alone and lacks a portion of them. The sample consists of approximately 18,000 clones, roughly 33% of them appearing once. Germline-derived CDR1 and CDR2 are SQVTM and ANQGSEA. The CDR3 length is 13 residues. Deletions cut 6 bases from V and 4 bases from J, with 13 bases between. Labeling with CFSE marked around 200,000 responder cells, which were plated with around 200,000 irradiated, violet-dye-labeled stimulator cells. The sequence came from a human patient who was an organ donor for intestinal transplantation. The material was alloreactive CD4+ T cells from a mixed lymphocyte reaction culture, obtained before transplantation. Subset noted: CFSE-low proliferating T cells sorted from roughly six-day pre-transplant mixed lymphocyte reaction (GvH or HvG direction). The V and J genes are TRBV29-1 and TRBJ1-3; D perhaps matches TRBD1 (6 bases). The CDR3: CSVGQGGGNTIYF. CDR3 DNA sequence: TGCAGCGTGGGACAAGGAGGGGGAAACACCATATATTTT.